This T cell receptor beta chain was found in a study of cytomegalovirus exposure and HLA in healthy donors. Study-level findings and limits: CMV serostatus was the sole immune exposure information available.

The study ran its PCR with 60 Vbeta and 13 Jbeta primers. Assay used: immunoSEQ multiplex PCR; TCRdb lists only in-frame clones, some missing. In the table there are roughly 190,000 clones, 81% of which are singletons. This CDR3 comprises 14 residues. The J segment lost 6 bases and the V segment lost 6 bases, leaving 9 bases of the junction unmatched. Germline V gene data show CDR1 as MGHDK and CDR2 as SYGVNS. This clone has a handful of counts. What it binds is unknown. This chain joins TRBV25-1 and TRBJ1-2, with 8 bases fitting TRBD1. Sequencing was performed on PBMCs. The TCR sequence derives from a man aged 18 to 29 in good health and CMV-seronegative. CDR3 amino acids: CASSQTGESHGYTF. For the CDR3, the DNA is TGTGCCAGCAGCCAGACAGGGGAATCCCATGGCTACACCTTC.